Described below is a single T cell receptor (beta chain) sequence and its context. Its antigen is still unknown. No much larger clonotype is one base removed from it; base qualities were not supplied. The data were obtained in a study of blood T cell repertoires in COVID-19 (dated by TCRdb to about 2020). Regarding the study in general: Samples from collaborators originated in the United States, Italy and Spain and spanned both the acute and convalescent phases of COVID-19. The material from the prospective study consisted of cDNA or gDNA derived from T cells, B-cell-depleted T cells, or PBMCs. Deeply sampled blood TCRbeta repertoires from subjects exposed to, actively infected with, or recovered from COVID-19 were included in the dataset. The repertoires were released in a freely available public database intended as a resource for research on the immune response to SARS-CoV-2. The samples were drawn from two sources: the first 160 participants of the ongoing ImmuneRACE study, and fewer than 1,500 subjects contributed by 6 global collaborators. A de-identified subject ID, COVID-19 status, age in years and sex were almost always included in the sample metadata. Where available, HLA class I and class II types were obtained from metadata supplied by the sample provider rather than from assay-based typing.

The collaborating institutions used their own protocols to collect whole blood in K2EDTA tubes. Collaborator samples were shipped for TCRbeta analysis as frozen whole blood, isolated PBMCs, or DNA extracted from either sample type. Including cysteine and phenylalanine, the CDR3 has 14 amino acids. Here the CDR3 DNA is all that survives: 42 bases in frame from base 1. The germline V gene (reference sequence) supplies CDR1 LNHDA and CDR2 SQIVND. Here V drops 7 bases and J drops 6 bases, and the junction holds 6 bases not matched to any gene. Points the paper makes about the study in general: The quantity of clinical and demographic metadata differed by source and by participant and was supplied without curation.

The immunoSEQ Assay, a bias-controlled multiplex PCR, was used to amplify TCRbeta CDR3 regions from genomic DNA. On the study's bioinformatics: Within the assay, amplification of reference gene primers was used to estimate how many nucleated cells each sample contained. To quantify the absolute abundance of each unique TCRbeta CDR3 rearrangement, sequence reads were collapsed and filtered. For each sample, productive Simpson clonality was calculated as the square root of Simpson's diversity index over productive rearrangements. TCRdb retrieved this table from immuneACCESS and kept in-frame rearrangements only. Not all clones are present; in checked studies, unresolved V genes account for under half, and no reason is known for the remainder. V, J and clone size are taken as reported in that table, and D and trimming were inferred from the DNA itself. The sample table contains roughly 130,000 clones; only one count was recorded for just under 85% of them. The ten largest clones take up roughly 17% of the sample.

The chain is made from TRBV19 and TRBJ2-1; TRBD2 lines up with 10 middle nucleotides. This clonotype was sampled from a woman aged 45-65 years with acute or convalescent COVID-19. The source material was peripheral blood. The CDR3 is CASIKAGGRNEQFF. At the DNA level, the sequence is TGTGCCAGTATTAAAGCGGGGGGGCGCAATGAGCAGTTCTTC.